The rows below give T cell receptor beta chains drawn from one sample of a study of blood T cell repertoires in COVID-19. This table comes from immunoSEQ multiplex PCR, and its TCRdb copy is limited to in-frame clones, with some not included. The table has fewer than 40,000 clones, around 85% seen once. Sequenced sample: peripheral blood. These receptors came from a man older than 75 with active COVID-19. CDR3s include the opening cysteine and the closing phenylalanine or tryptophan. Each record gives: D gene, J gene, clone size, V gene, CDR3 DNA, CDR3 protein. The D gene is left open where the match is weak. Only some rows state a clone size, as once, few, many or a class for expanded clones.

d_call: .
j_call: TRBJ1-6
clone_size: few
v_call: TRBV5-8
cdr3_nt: TGTGCCAGCAGCTTGGCGGGGCCCCTCCACTTT
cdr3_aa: CASSLAGPLHF

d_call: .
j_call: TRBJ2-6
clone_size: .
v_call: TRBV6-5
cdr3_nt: TGTGCCAGCAGTCGGACTGAGTCTGGGGCCAACGTCCTGACTTTC
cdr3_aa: CASSRTESGANVLTF

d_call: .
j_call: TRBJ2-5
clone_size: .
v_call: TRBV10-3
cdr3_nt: TGTGCCATCAGTGAGAGGGGTCTAGGAGAGACCCAGTACTTC
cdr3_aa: CAISERGLGETQYF

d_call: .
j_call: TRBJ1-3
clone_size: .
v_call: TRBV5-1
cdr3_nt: TGCGCCAGCAGCTCGGGACTGACAGCTACCCCGGGGAACACCATATATTTT
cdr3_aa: CASSSGLTATPGNTIYF

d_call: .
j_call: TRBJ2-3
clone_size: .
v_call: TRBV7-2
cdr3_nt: TGTGCCAGCAGCTCACTCTTCTTCGGCACAGATACGCAGTATTTT
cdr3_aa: CASSSLFFGTDTQYF

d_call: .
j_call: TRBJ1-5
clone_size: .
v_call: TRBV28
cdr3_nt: TGTGCCATTCGCTCAGGCGACCAGCCCCAGCATTTT
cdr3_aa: CAIRSGDQPQHF

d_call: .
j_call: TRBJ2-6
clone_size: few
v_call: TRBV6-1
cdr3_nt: TGTGCCAGCAGTGACGACTGGGGCTCCACTGGGGCCAACGTCCTGACTTTC
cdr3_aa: CASSDDWGSTGANVLTF

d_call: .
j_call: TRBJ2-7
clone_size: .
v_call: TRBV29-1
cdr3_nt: TGCAGCGTTTTAAACAGGGTAGGCTACGAGCAGTACTTC
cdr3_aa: CSVLNRVGYEQYF

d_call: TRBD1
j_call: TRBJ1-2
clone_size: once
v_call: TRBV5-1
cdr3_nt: TGCGCCAGCAGCTTGGCTAACCGACAGGGCAATGGCTACACCTTC
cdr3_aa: CASSLANRQGNGYTF

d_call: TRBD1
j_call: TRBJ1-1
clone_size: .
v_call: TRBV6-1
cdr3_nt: TGTGCCAGCAGTGCTCCGGGACAGGGGAAGAAGGACACTGAAGCTTTCTTT
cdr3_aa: CASSAPGQGKKDTEAFF

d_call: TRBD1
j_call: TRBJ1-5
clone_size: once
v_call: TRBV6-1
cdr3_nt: TGTGCCAGCAGTGAAGAGACAGGGGATCAGCCCCAGCATTTT
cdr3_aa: CASSEETGDQPQHF

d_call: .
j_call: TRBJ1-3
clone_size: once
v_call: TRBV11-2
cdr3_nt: TGTGCCAGCAGCTTAGATTCAGGAGTCCGGGGATATTTT
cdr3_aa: CASSLDSGVRGYF

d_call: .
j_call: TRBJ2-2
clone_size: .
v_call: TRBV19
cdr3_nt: TGTGCCAGTAGTATATTGGCAGGGTCGAACACCGGGGAGCTGTTTTTT
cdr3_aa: CASSILAGSNTGELFF

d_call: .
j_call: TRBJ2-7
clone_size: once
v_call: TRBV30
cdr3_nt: TGTGCCTGGAGTGTAGGTACAGATACTTCCTACGAGCAGTACTTC
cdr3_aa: CAWSVGTDTSYEQYF

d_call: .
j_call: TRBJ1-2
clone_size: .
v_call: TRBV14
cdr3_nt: TGTGCCAGCAGCCGTTCAGCCGGGGATAACTATGGCTACACCTTC
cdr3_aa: CASSRSAGDNYGYTF

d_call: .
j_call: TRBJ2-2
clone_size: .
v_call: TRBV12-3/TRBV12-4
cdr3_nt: TGTGCCAGCACCCGCCGGACGGGAGGGGAGCTGTTTTTT
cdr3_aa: CASTRRTGGELFF

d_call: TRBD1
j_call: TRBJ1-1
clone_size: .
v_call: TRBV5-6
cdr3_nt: TGTGCCAGCAGCCCGACAGGGTCTCAAGCTTTCTTT
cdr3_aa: CASSPTGSQAFF

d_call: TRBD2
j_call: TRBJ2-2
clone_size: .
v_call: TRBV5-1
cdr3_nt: TGCGCCAGCAGCTTGCAGTTAGCGGGGGGGACCGGGGAGCTGTTTTTT
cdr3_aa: CASSLQLAGGTGELFF

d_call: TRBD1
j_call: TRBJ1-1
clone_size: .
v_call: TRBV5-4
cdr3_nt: TGTGCCAGCAGCGCTAGACAGGGGAACACTGAAGCTTTCTTT
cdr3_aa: CASSARQGNTEAFF

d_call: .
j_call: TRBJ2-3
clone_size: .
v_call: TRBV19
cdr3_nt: TGTGCCAGTAGCACCGGGGGAGGAGATACGCAGTATTTT
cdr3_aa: CASSTGGGDTQYF

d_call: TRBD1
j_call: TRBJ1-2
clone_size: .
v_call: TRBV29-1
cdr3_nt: TGCAGCGCGCGGACAGGGGAGGGCTATGGCTACACCTTC
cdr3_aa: CSARTGEGYGYTF

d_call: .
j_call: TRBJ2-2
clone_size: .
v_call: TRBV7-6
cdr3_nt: TGTGCCAGCAGCCAATTAGAGACCGGGGAGCTGTTTTTT
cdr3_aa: CASSQLETGELFF

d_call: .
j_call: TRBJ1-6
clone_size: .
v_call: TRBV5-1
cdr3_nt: TGCGCCAGCAGCGCAGACAGGAATTCACCCCTCCACTTT
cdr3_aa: CASSADRNSPLHF

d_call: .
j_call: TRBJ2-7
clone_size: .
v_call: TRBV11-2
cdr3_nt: TGTGCCAGCAGCTTTAGCTCTGGTAAATCGTACGAGCAGTACTTC
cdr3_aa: CASSFSSGKSYEQYF

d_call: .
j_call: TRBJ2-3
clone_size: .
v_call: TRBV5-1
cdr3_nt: TGCGCCAGCAGCTTGTACCCTACCGGTGAGGATACGCAGTATTTT
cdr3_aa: CASSLYPTGEDTQYF

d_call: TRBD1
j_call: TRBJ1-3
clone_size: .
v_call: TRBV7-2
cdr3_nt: TGTGCCAGCAGCTTTACAGGGGGATCGGGAAACACCATATATTTT
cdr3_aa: CASSFTGGSGNTIYF

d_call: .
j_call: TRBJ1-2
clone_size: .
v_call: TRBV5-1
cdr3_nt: TGCGCCAGCAGCCGTCCCGCTGGGGGAGGGAATGGCTACACCTTC
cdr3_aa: CASSRPAGGGNGYTF

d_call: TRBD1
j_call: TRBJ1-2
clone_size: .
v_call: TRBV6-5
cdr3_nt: TGTGCCAGCAGTTACTCGAACAGGGGGCTTGATGGCTACACCTTC
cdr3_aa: CASSYSNRGLDGYTF

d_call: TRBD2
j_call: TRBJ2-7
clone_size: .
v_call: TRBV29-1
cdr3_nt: TGCAGCGTTGAGGGCGTGCGGGGGGGAAAATACGAGCAGTACTTC
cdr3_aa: CSVEGVRGGKYEQYF

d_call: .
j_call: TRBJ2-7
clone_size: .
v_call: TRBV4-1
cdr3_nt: TGCGCCAGCAGCCAGGCCCAGGGAGGCCTCGGGTACGAGCAGTACTTC
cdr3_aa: CASSQAQGGLGYEQYF

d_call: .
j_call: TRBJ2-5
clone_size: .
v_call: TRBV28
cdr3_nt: TGTGCCAGCAGGAAGCAGGGTTTAGAGACCCAGTACTTC
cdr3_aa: CASRKQGLETQYF

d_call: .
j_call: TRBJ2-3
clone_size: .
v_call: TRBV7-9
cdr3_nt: TGTGCCAGCAGCCCAGGACTCGGCACAGATACGCAGTATTTT
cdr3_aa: CASSPGLGTDTQYF

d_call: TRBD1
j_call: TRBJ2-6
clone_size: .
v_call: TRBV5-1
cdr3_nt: TGCGCCAGCAGCTCCCGGGACAGTCATGCCTCTGGGGCCAACGTCCTGACTTTC
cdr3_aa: CASSSRDSHASGANVLTF

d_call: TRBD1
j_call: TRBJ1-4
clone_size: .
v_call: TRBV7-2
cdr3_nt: TGTGCCAGCAGCTTACTACAGGGGGAAAAACTGTTTTTT
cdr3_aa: CASSLLQGEKLFF

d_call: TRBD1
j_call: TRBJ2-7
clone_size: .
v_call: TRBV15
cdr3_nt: TGTGCCACCAGCCCTACGAATCCGGGACAGCCCTACGAGCAGTACTTC
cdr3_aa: CATSPTNPGQPYEQYF

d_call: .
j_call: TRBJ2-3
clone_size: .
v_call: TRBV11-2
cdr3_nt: TGTGCCAGCAGCTTAGATGGCGGCCTCATACTCGGCACAGATACGCAGTATTTT
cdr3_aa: CASSLDGGLILGTDTQYF

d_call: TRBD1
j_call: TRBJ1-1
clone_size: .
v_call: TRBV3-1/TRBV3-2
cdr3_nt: TGTGCCAGCAGCCAAGGTGGGACAGCGGTCACTGAAGCTTTCTTT
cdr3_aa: CASSQGGTAVTEAFF

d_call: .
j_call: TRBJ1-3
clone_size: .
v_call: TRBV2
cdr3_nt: TGTGCCAGCAAAAGACAGCACTCTGGAAACACCATATATTTT
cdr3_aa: CASKRQHSGNTIYF

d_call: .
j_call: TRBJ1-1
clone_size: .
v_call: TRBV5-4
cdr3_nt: TGTGCCAGCAGCTCAGGATTATCAGCTTTCTTT
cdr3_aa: CASSSGLSAFF

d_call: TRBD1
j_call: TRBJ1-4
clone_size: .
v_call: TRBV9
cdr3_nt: TGTGCCAGCAGCGTAGGACAGGGTTTGGAAAAACTGTTTTTT
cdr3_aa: CASSVGQGLEKLFF

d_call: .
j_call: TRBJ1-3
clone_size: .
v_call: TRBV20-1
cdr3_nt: TGCAGTGCTGAAACCGGGAACACCATATATTTT
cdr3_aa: CSAETGNTIYF

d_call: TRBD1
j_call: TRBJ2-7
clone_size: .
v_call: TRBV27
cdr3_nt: TGTGCCAGCAGTCCCGGGACAGGGTCCTTGGAGCAGTACTTC
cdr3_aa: CASSPGTGSLEQYF

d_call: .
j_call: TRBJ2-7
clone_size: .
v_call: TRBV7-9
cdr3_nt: TGTGCCAGCAGCCCCGCCCGGGGGGAGCAGTACTTC
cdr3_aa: CASSPARGEQYF

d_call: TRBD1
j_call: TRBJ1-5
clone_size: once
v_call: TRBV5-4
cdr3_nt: TGTGCCAGCAGCACAGGGACAGGGCGCAATCAGCCCCAGCATTTT
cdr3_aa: CASSTGTGRNQPQHF

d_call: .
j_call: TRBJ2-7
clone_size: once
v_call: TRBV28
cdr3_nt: TGTGCCAGCAGCTACGACAGTTCCGAGCAGTACTTC
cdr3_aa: CASSYDSSEQYF

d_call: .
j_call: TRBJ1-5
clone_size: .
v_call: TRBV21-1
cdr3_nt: TGTGCCAGCAGCAAAGAGCCCAGGGAACCTAGCAATCAGCCCCAGCATTTT
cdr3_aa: CASSKEPREPSNQPQHF

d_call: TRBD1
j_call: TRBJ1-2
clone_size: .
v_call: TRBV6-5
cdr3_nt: TGTGCCAGCCAGGGGACAGGGTACTATGGCTACACCTTC
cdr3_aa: CASQGTGYYGYTF

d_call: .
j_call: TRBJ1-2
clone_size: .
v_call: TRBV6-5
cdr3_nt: TGTGCCAGCAGTCTAAAGGGAGGGGACGTCTATGGCTACACCTTC
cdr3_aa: CASSLKGGDVYGYTF

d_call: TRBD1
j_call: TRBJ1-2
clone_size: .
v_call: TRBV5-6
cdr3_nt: TGTGCCAGCAGGGGACAGGGGGGCTACACCTTC
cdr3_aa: CASRGQGGYTF

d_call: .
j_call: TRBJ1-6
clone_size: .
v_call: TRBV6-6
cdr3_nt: TGTGCCAGCAGTCTTCCTACCGGGACTCTTCTTGACTCCTATAATTCACCCCTCCACTTT
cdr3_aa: CASSLPTGTLLDSYNSPLHF